This TCR beta chain was documented in a study of blood T cell repertoires in COVID-19. Study in general: Donors in the United States, Italy and Spain gave samples during acute or convalescent COVID-19.

Here immunoSEQ multiplex PCR was the method, and the copy in TCRdb shows in-frame clones only, minus some. The sample has more than 300,000 clones, under 90% seen once; the top ten hold over 3.5%. Germline loops: CDR1 MGHDK, CDR2 SYGVNS. V lost 4 bases and J 0 bases, leaving 12 bases between the germline ends. The CDR3 covers 15 residues. This TCR was sampled from a man in his thirties or forties who had recovered from COVID-19. The rearrangement joins TRBV25-1 to TRBJ1-1; D uncertain. Sequences were obtained from PBMCs or T cells enriched from blood (not recorded which). For the CDR3, the DNA is TGTGCCAGCAGTGCCCACAGCCCTTTGAACACTGAAGCTTTCTTT. Its protein product is CASSAHSPLNTEAFF. The complete variable domain, with remaining parts taken from reference TRBV25-1 and TRBJ1-1, reads EADIYQTPRYLVIGTGKKITLECSQTMGHDKMYWYQQDPGMELHLIHYSYGVNSTEKGDLSSESTVSRIRTEHFPLTLESARPSHTSQYLCASSAHSPLNTEAFFGQGTRLTVV.